This passage covers 18 T cell receptor beta chains from one sample sequenced in a study of cytomegalovirus exposure and HLA in healthy donors. Generated by immunoSEQ multiplex PCR, the TCRdb table keeps only in-frame clones and is missing some. The sample lists approximately 150,000 clones; 87% were seen once. The sequencing input was PBMCs. These receptors were collected from a man younger than 30 in good health and CMV-seropositive.

The chain recombines TRBV28 with TRBJ2-7, with 9 bases aligning to TRBD1. V shed 3 bases and J 3 bases; nucleotides not matched to a gene: 12. The CDR3 contains 17 residues. Germline CDR1 MDHEN, CDR2 SYDVKM. The CDR3 coding sequence is TGTGCCAGCAGTTTCCTACCGGGACAGGGCCTCAACTACGAGCAGTACTTC. Amino acid sequence: CASSFLPGQGLNYEQYF. Full variable domain (rest looked up from reference TRBV28 and TRBJ2-7): DVKVTQSSRYLVKRTGEKVFLECVQDMDHENMFWYRQDPGLGLRLIYFSYDVKMKEKGDIPEGYSVSREKKERFSLILESASTNQTSMYLCASSFLPGQGLNYEQYFGPGTRLTVT.

The V gene is TRBV7-6, the J gene TRBJ1-4; TRBD1 matches at 10 bases. The CDR3 spans 14 residues. V shed 6 bases, J shed 11 bases, and the junction held 9 bases outside the gene matches. Per germline, CDR1 SGHVS and CDR2 FNYEAQ. CDR3 in DNA: TGTGCCAGCAGTAACCGGGACAGGGGCAGCAAACTGTTTTTT. It is translated as CASSNRDRGSKLFF.

The chain recombines TRBV10-1 with TRBJ2-1, with 10 nucleotides matching TRBD2. The V gene end was trimmed by 5 bases and the J gene end by 10 bases; junction bases not matched to a gene: 8. The CDR3 is 14 residues long. Germline V gene lookup returns CDR1 WNHNN and CDR2 SYGVQD (reference sequence). CDR3 residues: CASSPKHSGGEQFF. The CDR3 DNA follows: TGCGCCAGCAGTCCAAAGCATAGCGGGGGGGAGCAGTTCTTC.

The chain carries TRBV5-1 and TRBJ2-5; possibly TRBD2 for D (5 bases). This CDR3 region has 15 residues. The V and J ends lost 0 bases and 5 bases respectively, with 14 bases between them. CDR1 and CDR2 from the germline V gene are SGHRS and YFSETQ. This chain's CDR3 is CASSLEGPSWETQYF. The CDR3 DNA reads TGCGCCAGCAGCTTGGAGGGCCCTAGCTGGGAGACCCAGTACTTC.

The V call is TRBV5-4, the J call TRBJ1-6; the match to TRBD1 covers 7 bases. Germline V CDR1 and CDR2: SGHNT, YYREEE (reference sequence). The CDR3 has 16 residues. The V gene end was trimmed by 5 bases and the J gene end by 9 bases; junction bases not matched to a gene: 14. Written as DNA, the CDR3 is TGTGCCAGCAGAGCAACGACAGGGTATAAGGGTTCACCCCTCCACTTT. Its translation: CASRATTGYKGSPLHF.

The V call is TRBV5-6, the J call TRBJ2-3, with a tentative D call TRBD2 (6 bases). The CDR3 runs to 16 residues. V lost 2 bases, J lost 3 bases, and 16 bases lay in between. Germline lookup yields CDR1 SGHDT and CDR2 YYEEEE. Here the CDR3 reads CASSFGGGYLTDTQYF. The CDR3, as DNA: TGTGCCAGCAGCTTCGGCGGAGGGTACCTGACAGATACGCAGTATTTT.

The chain carries TRBV7-9 and TRBJ1-1, with 8 positions matching TRBD1. Germline V gives CDR1 SEHNR, CDR2 FQNEAQ (reference sequence). The V gene end was trimmed by 2 bases and the J gene end by 1 base; junction bases not matched to a gene: 3. This CDR3 has 15 residues. As DNA, the CDR3 is TGTGCCAGCAGCTTAAGGACAGGGTCGAACACTGAAGCTTTCTTT. Translated, it gives CASSLRTGSNTEAFF.

The chain combines TRBV25-1 with TRBJ1-5, with D maybe TRBD1 (6 bases). The CDR3 consists of 14 residues. Germline CDR1 and CDR2: MGHDK and SYGVNS. Trimming took 6 bases from V and 3 from J, leaving 12 bases between them. For the CDR3, the DNA is TGTGCCAGCAGGGACAGCGGATTCAATCAGCCCCAGCATTTT. It is translated as CASRDSGFNQPQHF.

The chain links TRBV19 to TRBJ1-5; tentative D call: TRBD1 (5 bases). CDR3 length: 13 residues. Germline V CDR1 and CDR2: LNHDA, SQIVND (reference sequence). The V end was cut by 4 bases, the J end by 4 bases, with 8 bases between. The CDR3 region is CASSRQGNQPQHF. CDR3 nucleotide sequence: TGTGCCAGTAGTAGGCAGGGTAATCAGCCCCAGCATTTT.

J is TRBJ2-1 and V is TRBV6-1, with D perhaps TRBD2 (7 bases). Germline CDR1 is MNHNS and CDR2 is SASEGT. This CDR3 spans 15 amino acids. V gave up 3 bases and J gave up 7 bases, with 16 bases separating them. CDR3 amino acids: CASSETGGSVNEQFF. The CDR3 coding sequence is TGTGCCAGCAGTGAGACAGGCGGGAGCGTGAATGAGCAGTTCTTC.

The rearrangement uses TRBV9 and TRBJ2-2; no definite D call. Germline CDR1 is SGDLS and CDR2 is YYNGEE. The CDR3 has 14 amino acids. The V end was cut by 0 bases, the J end by 5 bases, with 8 bases between. CDR3 sequence: CASSVVDGTGELFF. In DNA, the CDR3 is TGTGCCAGCAGCGTAGTTGACGGGACCGGGGAGCTGTTTTTT.

The chain uses TRBV5-4 and TRBJ2-1; 10 bases fit TRBD2. CDR1 and CDR2 from the germline V gene are SGHNT and YYREEE (reference sequence). CDR3 length equals 15 residues. Losses at the gene ends were 2 bases for V and 5 bases for J; bases not matched to a gene: 4. The CDR3 region has the DNA TGTGCCAGCAGCTTAACACTAGCGGGGAACAATGAGCAGTTCTTC. Its translation is CASSLTLAGNNEQFF.

The rearrangement uses TRBV6-1 and TRBJ1-3; no clear D gene. Germline V lookup: CDR1 MNHNS, CDR2 SASEGT. V was clipped by 7 bases and J by 12 bases, with 22 bases between them. The CDR3 runs 14 residues. The CDR3 DNA follows: TGTGCCAGCAAAAACCAGGAGGCCGATAGGTACATATATTTT. It is translated as CASKNQEADRYIYF.

CDR3 nucleotides: TGTGCCAGCAGCCCCGGACAGGAGGGCAATCAGCCCCAGCATTTT. Protein sequence: CASSPGQEGNQPQHF. The chain employs TRBV5-4 and TRBJ1-5; the match to TRBD1 covers 7 bases. Trimming at V came to 4 bases and at J to 2 bases, leaving 6 bases not matched to a gene. CDR1 is SGHNT and CDR2 is YYREEE in the germline V gene (reference sequence). The CDR3 totals 15 residues.

The rearrangement joins TRBV13 to TRBJ2-1; D perhaps matches TRBD1 (5 bases). The V end lost 5 bases, the J end lost 3 bases, and 23 bases lay between the germline ends. The V gene's germline CDR1 is PRHDT and CDR2 FYEKMQ (reference sequence). The CDR3 runs 18 residues. The CDR3 region has the DNA TGTGCCAGCAGCCTTTTAGGGGCCCCCACCGAACGCTACAATGAGCAGTTCTTC. This codes for CASSLLGAPTERYNEQFF.

J is TRBJ2-7 and V is TRBV27, with D perhaps matching TRBD2 (6 bases). The ends were cut back, 7 bases at V and 1 base at J, with 11 bases in the middle. CDR3 length equals 13 residues. The germline V gene has CDR1 MNHEY and CDR2 SMNVEV (reference sequence). CDR3 residues: CASTRRGSYEQYF. CDR3 nucleotides: TGTGCCAGCACAAGGCGGGGTTCCTACGAGCAGTACTTC.

The J gene is TRBJ2-5, the V gene TRBV5-1, with 8 positions matching TRBD1. Germline loops: CDR1 SGHRS, CDR2 YFSETQ. The CDR3 is made up of 16 amino acids. V shed 0 bases, J shed 5 bases, and the junction held 9 bases outside the gene matches. The CDR3: CASSLAGDRGWETQYF. DNA of the CDR3: TGCGCCAGCAGCTTGGCCGGTGACAGGGGTTGGGAGACCCAGTACTTC.

The V call is TRBV4-1, the J call TRBJ1-1, with 7 bases matching TRBD1. Trimming cost V 0 bases and J 0 bases; bases outside gene matches: 4. Germline V gene data show CDR1 as MGHRA and CDR2 as YSYEKL. This CDR3 region has 16 residues. The CDR3 spells CASSQDRGSLNTEAFF. The CDR3 region has the DNA TGCGCCAGCAGCCAAGACAGGGGGTCTCTGAACACTGAAGCTTTCTTT.